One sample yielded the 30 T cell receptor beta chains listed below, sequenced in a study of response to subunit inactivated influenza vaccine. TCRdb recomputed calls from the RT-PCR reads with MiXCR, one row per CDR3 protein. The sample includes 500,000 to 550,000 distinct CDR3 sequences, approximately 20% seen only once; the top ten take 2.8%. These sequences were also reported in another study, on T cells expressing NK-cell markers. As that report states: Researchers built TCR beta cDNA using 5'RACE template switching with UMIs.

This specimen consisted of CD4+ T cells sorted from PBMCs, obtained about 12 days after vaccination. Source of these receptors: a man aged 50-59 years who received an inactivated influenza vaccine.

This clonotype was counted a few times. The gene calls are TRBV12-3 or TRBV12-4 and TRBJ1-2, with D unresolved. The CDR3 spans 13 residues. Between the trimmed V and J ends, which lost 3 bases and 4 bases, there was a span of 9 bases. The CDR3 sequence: CASSLSSTYGYTF. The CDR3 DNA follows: TGTGCCAGCAGTTTGTCCAGTACCTATGGCTACACCTTC.

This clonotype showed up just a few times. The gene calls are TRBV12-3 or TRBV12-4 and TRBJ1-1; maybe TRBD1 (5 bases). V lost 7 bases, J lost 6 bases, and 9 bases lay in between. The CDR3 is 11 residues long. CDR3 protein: CASKAGPEAFF. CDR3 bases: TGTGCCAGCAAAGCAGGGCCTGAAGCTTTCTTT.

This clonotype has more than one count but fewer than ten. CDR3 sequence (DNA): TGCGCCAGCAGGCAAGGGAACTCTGGAAACACCATATATTTT. This encodes CASRQGNSGNTIYF. The rearrangement links TRBV5-1 to TRBJ1-3; D ambiguous. Germline CDR1 reads SGHRS; CDR2 reads YFSETQ. Trimming left V 5 bases short and J 0 bases short, with 9 bases between. This CDR3 region has 14 residues.

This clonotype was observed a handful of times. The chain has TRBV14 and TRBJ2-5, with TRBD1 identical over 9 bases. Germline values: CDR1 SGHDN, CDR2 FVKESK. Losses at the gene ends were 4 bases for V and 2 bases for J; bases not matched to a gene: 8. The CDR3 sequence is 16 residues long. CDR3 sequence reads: CASSPLGTGSQETQYF. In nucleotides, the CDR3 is TGTGCCAGCAGCCCACTCGGGACAGGGAGTCAAGAGACCCAGTACTTC.

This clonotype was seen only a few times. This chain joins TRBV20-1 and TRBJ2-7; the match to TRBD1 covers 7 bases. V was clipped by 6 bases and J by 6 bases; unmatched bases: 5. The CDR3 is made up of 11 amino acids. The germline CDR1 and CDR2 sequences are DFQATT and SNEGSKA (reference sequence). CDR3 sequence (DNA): TGCAGTGCAGGACAGGTCGGCGAGCAGTACTTC. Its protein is CSAGQVGEQYF.

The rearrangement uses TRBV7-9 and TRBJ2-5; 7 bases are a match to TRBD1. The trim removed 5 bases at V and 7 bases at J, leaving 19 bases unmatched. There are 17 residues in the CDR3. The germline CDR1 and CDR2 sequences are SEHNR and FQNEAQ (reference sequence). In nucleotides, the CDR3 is TGTGCCAGCAGCCTTTTCTCCGGGACAGACAATAAGGTGACCCAGTACTTC. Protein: CASSLFSGTDNKVTQYF.

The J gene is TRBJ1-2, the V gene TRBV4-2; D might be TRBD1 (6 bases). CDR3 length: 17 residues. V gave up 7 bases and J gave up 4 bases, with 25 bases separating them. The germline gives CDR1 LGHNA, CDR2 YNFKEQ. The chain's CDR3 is CASNREGGGGSLYGYTF. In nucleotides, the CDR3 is TGTGCCAGCAACCGAGAAGGGGGAGGGGGTTCCCTCTATGGCTACACCTTC.

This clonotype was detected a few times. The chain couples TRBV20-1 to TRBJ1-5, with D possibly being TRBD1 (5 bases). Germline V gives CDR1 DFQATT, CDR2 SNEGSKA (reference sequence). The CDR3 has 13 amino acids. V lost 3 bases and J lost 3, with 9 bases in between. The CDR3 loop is CSASDSLNQPQHF. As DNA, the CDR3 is TGCAGTGCTAGTGACAGCCTCAATCAGCCCCAGCATTTT.

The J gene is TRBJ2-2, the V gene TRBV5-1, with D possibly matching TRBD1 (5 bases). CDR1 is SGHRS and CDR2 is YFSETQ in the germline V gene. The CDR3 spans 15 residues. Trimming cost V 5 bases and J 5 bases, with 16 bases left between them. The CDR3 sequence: CASRDEGVRTGELFF. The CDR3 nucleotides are TGCGCCAGCAGAGACGAAGGGGTCCGAACCGGGGAGCTGTTTTTT. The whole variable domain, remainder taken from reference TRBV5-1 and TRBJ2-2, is KAGVTQTPRYLIKTRGQQVTLSCSPISGHRSVSWYQQTPGQGLQFLFEYFSETQRNKGNFPGRFSGRQFSNSRSEMNVSTLELGDSALYLCASRDEGVRTGELFFGEGSRLTVL.

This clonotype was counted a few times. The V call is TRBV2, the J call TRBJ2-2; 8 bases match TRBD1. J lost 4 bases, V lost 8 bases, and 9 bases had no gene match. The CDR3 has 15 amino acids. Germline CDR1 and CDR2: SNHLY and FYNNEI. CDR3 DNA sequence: TGTGCCAGCCAACAGGGGGAAAGAAGCACCGGGGAGCTGTTTTTT. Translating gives CASQQGERSTGELFF.

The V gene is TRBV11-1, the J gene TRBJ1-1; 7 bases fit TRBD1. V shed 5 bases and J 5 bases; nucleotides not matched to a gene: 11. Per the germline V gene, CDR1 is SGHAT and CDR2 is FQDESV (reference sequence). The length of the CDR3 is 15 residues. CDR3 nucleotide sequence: TGTGCCAGCAGCCCTAAGACAGGGAAGAGGACTGAAGCTTTCTTT. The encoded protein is CASSPKTGKRTEAFF.

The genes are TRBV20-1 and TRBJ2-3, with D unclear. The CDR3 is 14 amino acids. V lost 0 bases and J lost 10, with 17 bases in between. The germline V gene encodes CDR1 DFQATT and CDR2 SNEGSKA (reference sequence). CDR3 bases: TGCAGTGCTAGAGATGAGGCTAGTAGTCGATCGCAGTATTTT. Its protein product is CSARDEASSRSQYF.

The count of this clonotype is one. CDR3 sequence (DNA): TGTGCCAGCAGCTTATTCAGGACAGGGGTTCGGAATGAGCAGTTCTTC. This codes for CASSLFRTGVRNEQFF. V is TRBV7-9 and J is TRBJ2-1, with 9 bases lining up with TRBD1. The V gene end was trimmed by 2 bases and the J gene end by 7 bases; junction bases not matched to a gene: 9. Germline assignment: CDR1 SEHNR and CDR2 FQNEAQ (reference sequence). CDR3 length: 16 amino acids.

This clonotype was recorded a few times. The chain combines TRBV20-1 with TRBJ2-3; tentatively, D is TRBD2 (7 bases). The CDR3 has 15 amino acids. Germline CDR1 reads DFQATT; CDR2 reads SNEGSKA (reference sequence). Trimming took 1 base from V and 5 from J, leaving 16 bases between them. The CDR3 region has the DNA TGCAGTGCTAGAGTCGGACTAGGGGGTTTAGATACGCAGTATTTT. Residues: CSARVGLGGLDTQYF.

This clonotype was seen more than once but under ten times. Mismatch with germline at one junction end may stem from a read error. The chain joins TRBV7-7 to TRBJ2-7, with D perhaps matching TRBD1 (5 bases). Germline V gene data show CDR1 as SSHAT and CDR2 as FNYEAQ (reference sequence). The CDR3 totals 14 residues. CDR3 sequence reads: CASSFKGLPYEQYF. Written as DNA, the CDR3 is TGTGCTAGCAGCTTTAAGGGGCTCCCCTACGAGCAGTACTTC.

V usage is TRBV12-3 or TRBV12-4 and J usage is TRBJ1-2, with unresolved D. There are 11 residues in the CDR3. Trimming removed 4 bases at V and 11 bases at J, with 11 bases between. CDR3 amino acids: CASSSAVGYTF. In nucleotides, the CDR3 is TGTGCCAGCAGTTCCGCCGTAGGGTACACCTTC.

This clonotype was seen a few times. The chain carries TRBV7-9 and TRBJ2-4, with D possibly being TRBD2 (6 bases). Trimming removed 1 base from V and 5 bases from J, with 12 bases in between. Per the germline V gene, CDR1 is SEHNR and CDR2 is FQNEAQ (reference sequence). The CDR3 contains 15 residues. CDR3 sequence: CASSLGPWGENIQYF. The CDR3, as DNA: TGTGCCAGCAGCTTAGGCCCTTGGGGGGAAAACATTCAGTACTTC.

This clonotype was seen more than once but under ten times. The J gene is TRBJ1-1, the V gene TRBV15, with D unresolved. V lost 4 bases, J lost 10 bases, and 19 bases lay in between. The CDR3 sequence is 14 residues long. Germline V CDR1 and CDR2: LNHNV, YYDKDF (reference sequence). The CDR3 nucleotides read TGTGCCACCAGCACCAATACGAGGTCCATGGGAGCTTTCTTT. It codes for CATSTNTRSMGAFF.

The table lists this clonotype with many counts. The CDR3 region has the DNA TGTGCCAGCAGTTTCGGACAGGGGAGCTACGAGCAGTACTTC. Translated, it gives CASSFGQGSYEQYF. V is TRBV12-3 or TRBV12-4 and J is TRBJ2-7; 9 bases are shared with TRBD1. The V and J ends lost 3 bases and 3 bases, in that order; junction bases with no gene match: 3. The CDR3 has 14 amino acids.

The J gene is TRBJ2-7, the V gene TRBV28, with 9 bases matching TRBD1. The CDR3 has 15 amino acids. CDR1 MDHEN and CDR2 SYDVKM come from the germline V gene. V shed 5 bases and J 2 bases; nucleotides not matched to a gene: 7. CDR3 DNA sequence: TGTGCCAGCAGTCGCGGGGACAGGGCTACCTACGAGCAGTACTTC. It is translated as CASSRGDRATYEQYF.

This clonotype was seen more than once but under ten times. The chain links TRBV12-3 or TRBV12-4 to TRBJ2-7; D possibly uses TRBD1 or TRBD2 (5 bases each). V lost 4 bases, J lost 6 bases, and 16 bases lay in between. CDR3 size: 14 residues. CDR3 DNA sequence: TGTGCCAGCAGTTCCCCGGGACCGAACCCCGAGCAGTACTTC. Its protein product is CASSSPGPNPEQYF.

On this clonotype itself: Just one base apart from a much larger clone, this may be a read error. For the CDR3, the DNA is TGCGGCAGCAGCGATGGGGACAGATCCTACGAGCAGTACTTC. It codes for CGSSDGDRSYEQYF. The gene calls are TRBV10-1 and TRBJ2-7; 7 positions match TRBD1. The CDR3 contains 14 residues. Germline lookup yields CDR1 WNHNN and CDR2 SYGVQD (reference sequence).

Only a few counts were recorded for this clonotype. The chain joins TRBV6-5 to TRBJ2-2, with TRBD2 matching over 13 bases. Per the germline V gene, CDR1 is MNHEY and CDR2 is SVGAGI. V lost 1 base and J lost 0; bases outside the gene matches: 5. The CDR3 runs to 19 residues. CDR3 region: CASSYWGLAGTPNTGELFF. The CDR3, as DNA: TGTGCCAGCAGTTACTGGGGACTAGCGGGGACACCGAACACCGGGGAGCTGTTTTTT.

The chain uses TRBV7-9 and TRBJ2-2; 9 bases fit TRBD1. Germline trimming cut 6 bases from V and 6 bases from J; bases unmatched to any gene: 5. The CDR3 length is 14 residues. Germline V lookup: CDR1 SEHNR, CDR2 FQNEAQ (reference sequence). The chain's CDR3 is CASSLTGGPGELFF. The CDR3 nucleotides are TGTGCCAGCAGTTTAACAGGGGGCCCCGGGGAGCTGTTTTTT.

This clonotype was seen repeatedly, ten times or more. CDR3 sequence: CASSFGQGGFYEQFF. The CDR3 DNA is TGCGCCAGCAGCTTCGGACAGGGGGGTTTCTATGAGCAGTTCTTC. The rearrangement links TRBV5-1 to TRBJ2-1; 10 bases align to TRBD1. The CDR3 runs to 15 residues. Per the germline V gene, CDR1 is SGHRS and CDR2 is YFSETQ. Trimming removed 2 bases from V and 8 bases from J; junction bases left unmatched: 7.

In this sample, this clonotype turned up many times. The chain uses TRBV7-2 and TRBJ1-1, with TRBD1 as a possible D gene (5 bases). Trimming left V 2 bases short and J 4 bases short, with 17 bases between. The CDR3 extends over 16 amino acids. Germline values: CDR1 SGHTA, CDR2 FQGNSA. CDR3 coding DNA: TGTGCCAGCAGCTTACGACCCAGTCAGGGTGGCACTGAAGCTTTCTTT. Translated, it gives CASSLRPSQGGTEAFF.

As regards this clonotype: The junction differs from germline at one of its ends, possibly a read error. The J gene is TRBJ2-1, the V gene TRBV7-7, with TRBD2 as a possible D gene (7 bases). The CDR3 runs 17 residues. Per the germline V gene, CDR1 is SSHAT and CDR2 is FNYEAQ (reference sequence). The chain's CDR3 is CASSLGGAGDSYSEQFF. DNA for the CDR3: TGTGCTAGCAGCTTAGGGGGGGCAGGAGACTCCTACAGTGAGCAGTTCTTC.

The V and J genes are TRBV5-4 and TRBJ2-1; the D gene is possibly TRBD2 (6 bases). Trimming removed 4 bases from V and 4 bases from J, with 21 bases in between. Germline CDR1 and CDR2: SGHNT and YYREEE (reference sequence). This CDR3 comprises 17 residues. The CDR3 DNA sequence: TGTGCCAGCAGCCCGAAGACTAGTACCCCAAAATACAATGAGCAGTTCTTC. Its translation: CASSPKTSTPKYNEQFF.

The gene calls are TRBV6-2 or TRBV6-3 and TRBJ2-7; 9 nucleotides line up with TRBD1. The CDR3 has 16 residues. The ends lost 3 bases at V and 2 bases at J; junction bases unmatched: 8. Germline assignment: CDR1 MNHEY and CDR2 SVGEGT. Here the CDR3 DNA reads TGTGCCAGCAGTTATGGCGGGACAGGGACTACCTACGAGCAGTACTTC. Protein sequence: CASSYGGTGTTYEQYF.

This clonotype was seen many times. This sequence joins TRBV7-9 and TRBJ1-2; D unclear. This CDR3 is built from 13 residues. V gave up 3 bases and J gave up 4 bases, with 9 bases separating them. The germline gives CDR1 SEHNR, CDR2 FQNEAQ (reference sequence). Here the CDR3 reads CASSLSGVYGYTF. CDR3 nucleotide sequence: TGTGCCAGCAGCTTGTCCGGGGTCTATGGCTACACCTTC.